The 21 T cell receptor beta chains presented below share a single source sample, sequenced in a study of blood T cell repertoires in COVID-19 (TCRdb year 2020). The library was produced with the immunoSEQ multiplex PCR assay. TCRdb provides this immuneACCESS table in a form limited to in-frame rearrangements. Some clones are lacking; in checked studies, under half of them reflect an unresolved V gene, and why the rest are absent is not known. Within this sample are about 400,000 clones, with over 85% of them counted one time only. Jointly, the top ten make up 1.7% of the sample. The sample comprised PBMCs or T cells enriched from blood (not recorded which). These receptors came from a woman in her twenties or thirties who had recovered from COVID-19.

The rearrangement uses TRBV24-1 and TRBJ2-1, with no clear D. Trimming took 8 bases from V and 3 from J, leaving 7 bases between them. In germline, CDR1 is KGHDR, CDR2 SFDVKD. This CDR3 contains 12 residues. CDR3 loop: CATTDVYNEQFF. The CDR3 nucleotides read TGTGCCACCACTGACGTCTACAATGAGCAGTTCTTC.

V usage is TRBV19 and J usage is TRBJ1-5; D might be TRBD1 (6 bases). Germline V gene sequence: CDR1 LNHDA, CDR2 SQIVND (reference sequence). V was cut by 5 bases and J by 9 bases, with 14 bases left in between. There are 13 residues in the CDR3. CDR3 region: CASSGDRLRPQHF. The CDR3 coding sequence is TGTGCCAGTAGTGGCGACAGGTTGCGGCCCCAGCATTTT.

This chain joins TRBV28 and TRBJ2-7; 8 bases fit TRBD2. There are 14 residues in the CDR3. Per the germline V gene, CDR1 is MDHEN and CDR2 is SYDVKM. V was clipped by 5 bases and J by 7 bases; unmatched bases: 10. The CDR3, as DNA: TGTGCCAGCAGTCCGATAGGACTAGCAGGGGAGCAGTACTTC. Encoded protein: CASSPIGLAGEQYF.

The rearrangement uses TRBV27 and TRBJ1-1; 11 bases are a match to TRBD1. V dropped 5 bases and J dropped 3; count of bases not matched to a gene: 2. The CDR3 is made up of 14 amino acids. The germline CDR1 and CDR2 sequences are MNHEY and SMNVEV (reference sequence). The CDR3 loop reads CASSGTGGHTEAFF. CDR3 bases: TGTGCCAGCAGTGGGACAGGGGGGCACACTGAAGCTTTCTTT.

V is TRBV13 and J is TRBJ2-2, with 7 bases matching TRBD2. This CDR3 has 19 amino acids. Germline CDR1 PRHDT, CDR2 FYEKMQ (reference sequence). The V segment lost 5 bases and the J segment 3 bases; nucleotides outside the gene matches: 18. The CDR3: CASSRAFVTSGVYTGELFF. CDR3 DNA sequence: TGTGCCAGCAGCCGCGCTTTCGTTACCAGCGGGGTCTACACCGGGGAGCTGTTTTTT. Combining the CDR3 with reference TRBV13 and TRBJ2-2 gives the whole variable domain AAGVIQSPRHLIKEKRETATLKCYPIPRHDTVYWYQQGPGQDPQFLISFYEKMQSDKGSIPDRFSAQQFSDYHSELNMSSLELGDSALYFCASSRAFVTSGVYTGELFFGEGSRLTVL.

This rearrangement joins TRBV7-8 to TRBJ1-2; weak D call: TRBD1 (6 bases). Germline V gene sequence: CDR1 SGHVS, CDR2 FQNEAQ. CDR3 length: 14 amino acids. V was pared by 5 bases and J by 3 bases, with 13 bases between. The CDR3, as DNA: TGTGCCAGCAGCATACAGGGTATCGACTATGGCTACACCTTC. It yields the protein CASSIQGIDYGYTF.

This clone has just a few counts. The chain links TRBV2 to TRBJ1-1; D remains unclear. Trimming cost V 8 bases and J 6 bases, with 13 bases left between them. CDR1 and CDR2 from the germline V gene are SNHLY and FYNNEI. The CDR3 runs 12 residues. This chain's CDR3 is CASLLVSAEAFF. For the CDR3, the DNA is TGTGCCAGCCTGTTAGTGTCCGCTGAAGCTTTCTTT. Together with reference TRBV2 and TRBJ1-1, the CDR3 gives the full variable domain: EPEVTQTPSHQVTQMGQEVILRCVPISNHLYFYWYRQILGQKVEFLVSFYNNEISEKSEIFDDQFSVERPDGSNFTLKIRSTKLEDSAMYFCASLLVSAEAFFGQGTRLTVV.

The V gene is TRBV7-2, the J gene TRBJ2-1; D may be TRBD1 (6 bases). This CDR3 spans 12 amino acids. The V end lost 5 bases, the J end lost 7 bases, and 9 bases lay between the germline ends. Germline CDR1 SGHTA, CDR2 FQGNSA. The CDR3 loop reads CASSKQGNEQFF. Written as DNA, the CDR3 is TGTGCCAGCAGCAAACAGGGAAATGAGCAGTTCTTC.

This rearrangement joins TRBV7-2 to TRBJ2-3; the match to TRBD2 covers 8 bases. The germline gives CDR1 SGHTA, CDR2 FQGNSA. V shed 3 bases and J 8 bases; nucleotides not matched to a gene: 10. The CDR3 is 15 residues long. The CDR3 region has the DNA TGTGCCAGCAGCTTCCGGGGGGGGGTCCAGGTTACGCAGTATTTT. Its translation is CASSFRGGVQVTQYF. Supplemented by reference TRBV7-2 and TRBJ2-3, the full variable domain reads GAGVSQSPSNKVTEKGKDVELRCDPISGHTALYWYRQSLGQGLEFLIYFQGNSAPDKSGLPSDRFSAERTGGSVSTLTIQRTQQEDSAVYLCASSFRGGVQVTQYFGPGTRLTVL.

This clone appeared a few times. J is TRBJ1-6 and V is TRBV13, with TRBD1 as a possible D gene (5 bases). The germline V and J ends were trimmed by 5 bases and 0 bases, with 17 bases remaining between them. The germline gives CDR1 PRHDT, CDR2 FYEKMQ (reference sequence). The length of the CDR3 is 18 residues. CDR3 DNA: TGTGCCAGCAGCGTGGGACTATCTGGGGGCTCCTATAATTCACCCCTCCACTTT. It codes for CASSVGLSGGSYNSPLHF.

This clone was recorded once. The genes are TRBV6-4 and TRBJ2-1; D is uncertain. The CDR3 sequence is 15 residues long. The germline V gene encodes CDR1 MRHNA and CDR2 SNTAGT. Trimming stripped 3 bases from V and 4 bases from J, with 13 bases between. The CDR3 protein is CASSDIGGSYNEQFF. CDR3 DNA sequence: TGTGCCAGCAGTGATATTGGCGGCTCATACAATGAGCAGTTCTTC.

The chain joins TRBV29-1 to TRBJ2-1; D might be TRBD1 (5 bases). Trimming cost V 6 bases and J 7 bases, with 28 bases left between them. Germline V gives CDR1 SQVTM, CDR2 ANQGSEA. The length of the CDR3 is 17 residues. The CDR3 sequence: CSVQKGQTPSTLNEQFF. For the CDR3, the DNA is TGCAGCGTCCAAAAGGGGCAAACCCCCTCAACCCTTAATGAGCAGTTCTTC.

CDR3 loop: CASSLHGRLDGEQFF. In DNA, the CDR3 is TGTGCCAGCAGCCTACACGGTCGGCTAGACGGCGAGCAGTTCTTC. The chain couples TRBV11-3 to TRBJ2-1; D remains ambiguous. Germline values: CDR1 SGHNT, CDR2 YENEEA. Trimming pared 5 bases from V and 10 bases from J, leaving 21 bases between. There are 15 residues in the CDR3.

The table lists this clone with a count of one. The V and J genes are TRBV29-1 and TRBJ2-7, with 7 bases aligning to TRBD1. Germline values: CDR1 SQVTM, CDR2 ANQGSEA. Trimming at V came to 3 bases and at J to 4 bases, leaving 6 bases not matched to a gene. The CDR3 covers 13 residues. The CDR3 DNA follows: TGCAGCGTTGACGGGGACAGTTTATACGAGCAGTACTTC. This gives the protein CSVDGDSLYEQYF.

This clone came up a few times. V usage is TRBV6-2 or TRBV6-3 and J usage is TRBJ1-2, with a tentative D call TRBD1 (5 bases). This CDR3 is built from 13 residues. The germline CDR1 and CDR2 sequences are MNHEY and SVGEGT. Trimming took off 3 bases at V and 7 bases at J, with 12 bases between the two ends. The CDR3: CASSYLLGGGYTF. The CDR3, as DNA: TGTGCCAGCAGTTATTTACTCGGGGGTGGCTACACCTTC.

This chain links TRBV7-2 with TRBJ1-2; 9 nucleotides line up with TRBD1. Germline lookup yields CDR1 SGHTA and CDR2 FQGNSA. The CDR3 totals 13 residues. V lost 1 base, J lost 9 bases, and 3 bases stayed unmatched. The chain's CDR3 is CASSLETGGSYTF. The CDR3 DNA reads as TGTGCCAGCAGCTTAGAAACAGGGGGCAGCTACACCTTC. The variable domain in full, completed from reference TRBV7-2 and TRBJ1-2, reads GAGVSQSPSNKVTEKGKDVELRCDPISGHTALYWYRQSLGQGLEFLIYFQGNSAPDKSGLPSDRFSAERTGGSVSTLTIQRTQQEDSAVYLCASSLETGGSYTFGSGTRLTVV.

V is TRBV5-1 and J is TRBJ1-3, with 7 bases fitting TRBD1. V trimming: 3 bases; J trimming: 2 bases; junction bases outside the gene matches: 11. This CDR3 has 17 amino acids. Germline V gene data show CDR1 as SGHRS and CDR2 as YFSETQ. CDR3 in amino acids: CASSWSNHRGAGNTIYF. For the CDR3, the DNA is TGCGCCAGCAGCTGGTCGAACCACAGGGGAGCTGGAAACACCATATATTTT. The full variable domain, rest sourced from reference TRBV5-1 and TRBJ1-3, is KAGVTQTPRYLIKTRGQQVTLSCSPISGHRSVSWYQQTPGQGLQFLFEYFSETQRNKGNFPGRFSGRQFSNSRSEMNVSTLELGDSALYLCASSWSNHRGAGNTIYFGEGSWLTVV.

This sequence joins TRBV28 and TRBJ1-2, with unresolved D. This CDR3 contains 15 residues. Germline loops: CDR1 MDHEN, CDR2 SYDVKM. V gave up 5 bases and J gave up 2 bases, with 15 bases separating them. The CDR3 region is CASSPSRRTNYGYTF. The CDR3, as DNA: TGTGCCAGCAGTCCCTCCCGGAGGACGAACTATGGCTACACCTTC.

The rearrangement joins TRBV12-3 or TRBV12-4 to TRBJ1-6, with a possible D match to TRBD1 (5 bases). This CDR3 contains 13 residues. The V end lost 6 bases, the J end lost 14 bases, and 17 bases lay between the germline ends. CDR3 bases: TGTGCCAGCAGCCTGCTAAAAGGACAAGCCCTCCACTTT. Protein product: CASSLLKGQALHF.

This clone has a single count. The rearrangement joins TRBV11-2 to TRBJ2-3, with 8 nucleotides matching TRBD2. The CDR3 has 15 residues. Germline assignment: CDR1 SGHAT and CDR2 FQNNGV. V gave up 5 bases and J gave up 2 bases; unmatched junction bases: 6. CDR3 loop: CASSPRTSLTDTQYF. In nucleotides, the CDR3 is TGTGCCAGCAGCCCGCGGACTAGCCTCACAGATACGCAGTATTTT.

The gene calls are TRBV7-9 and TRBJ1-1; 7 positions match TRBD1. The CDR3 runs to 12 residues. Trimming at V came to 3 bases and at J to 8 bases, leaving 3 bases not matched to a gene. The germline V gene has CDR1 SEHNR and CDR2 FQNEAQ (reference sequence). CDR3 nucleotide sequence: TGTGCCAGCAGCTTCCGGGACAGCGAAGCTTTCTTT. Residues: CASSFRDSEAFF.